Sequencing of this TCR beta chain was carried out in a study of cytomegalovirus exposure and HLA in healthy donors. Study details: Most genotyped donors, roughly 83% of 300 to 400, had Caucasian-associated genetic ancestry. Broader study findings: Sequencing depth roughly uniform across donors was assumed in presence/absence analyses.

As for this clone: Its target is not known.

PCR employed 60 Vbeta and 13 Jbeta primers. Libraries were prepared by immunoSEQ multiplex PCR; TCRdb keeps only in-frame clonotypes and omits some of them. The table records around 200,000 clones, over 75% of them present only once. The CDR3 sequence is 15 residues long. Per germline, CDR1 GTSNPN and CDR2 SVGIG (reference sequence). V trimming: 2 bases; J trimming: 3 bases; junction bases outside the gene matches: 8. This sequence originates from a woman in her 50s in good health and CMV-seronegative. The chain recombines TRBV30 with TRBJ2-7; 9 bases are shared with TRBD1. The sequenced sample was PBMCs. The CDR3 DNA is TGTGCCTGGAGTTTATCCGGGACAGGGCGCTACGAGCAGTACTTC. It codes for CAWSLSGTGRYEQYF.